Listed below are T cell receptor beta chains from one sample, sequenced in a study of identical twins. TCRdb called the 5' RACE reads again in MiXCR, with one record for every CDR3 protein. Of 1.5 million to 2 million distinct CDR3 sequences in the sample, about 32% were seen once. Sequenced: cord blood. These receptors were obtained from a newborn girl in good health. CDR3s include the opening cysteine and the closing phenylalanine or tryptophan. The order of the fields is D gene, V gene, clone size, J gene, CDR3 protein, CDR3 DNA. A D gene is named only where the DNA matches it firmly. Expanded clones get a size class; other rows say once, few or many, or leave the size out.

>.|TRBV6-1|few|TRBJ2-5
CASSEGWGAYQETQYF
TGTGCCAGCAGTGAGGGGTGGGGGGCGTACCAAGAGACCCAGTACTTC
>TRBD2|TRBV5-1|.|TRBJ2-3
CASSLEREYVDTQYF
TGCGCCAGCAGCTTGGAGCGGGAGTACGTAGATACGCAGTATTTT
>.|TRBV27|many|TRBJ2-4
CASSFDAKNIQYF
TGTGCCAGCAGTTTCGACGCCAAAAACATTCAGTACTTC
>TRBD2|TRBV20-1|.|TRBJ2-5
CSAKRPGLAETQYF
TGCAGTGCCAAACGTCCGGGACTAGCGGAGACCCAGTACTTC
>TRBD2|TRBV4-1|many|TRBJ2-3
CASRPIAGASSTDTQYF
TGCGCCAGCAGGCCTATAGCGGGAGCGTCAAGCACAGATACGCAGTATTTT
>TRBD1|TRBV20-1|many|TRBJ1-2
CSAKDRGGYGYTF
TGCAGTGCAAAGGACAGGGGAGGATATGGCTACACCTTC
>TRBD2|TRBV10-3|few|TRBJ2-5
CATKRLAGVETQYF
TGTGCCACGAAGAGACTAGCCGGGGTCGAGACCCAGTACTTC
>.|TRBV5-1|.|TRBJ1-1
CASSSGGPVNTEAFF
TGCGCCAGCAGCTCGGGCGGACCCGTTAACACTGAAGCTTTCTTT
>TRBD2|TRBV12-3/TRBV12-4|many|TRBJ2-7
CASSTSGSGEQYF
TGTGCCAGCAGTACTAGCGGGAGTGGAGAGCAGTACTTC
>TRBD2|TRBV4-2|.|TRBJ2-3
CASSQELAGAADTQYF
TGTGCCAGCAGCCAAGAACTAGCGGGAGCTGCAGATACGCAGTATTTT
>.|TRBV20-1|few|TRBJ2-5
CSARDLGVRKETQYF
TGCAGTGCTAGAGATTTGGGGGTACGAAAAGAGACCCAGTACTTC
>.|TRBV2|.|TRBJ2-7
CASIVRGEYEQYF
TGTGCCAGCATTGTACGGGGAGAATACGAGCAGTACTTC
>TRBD2|TRBV29-1|many|TRBJ2-1
CSVRTSGNNEQFF
TGCAGCGTCCGGACTAGCGGCAACAATGAGCAGTTCTTC
>TRBD1|TRBV5-1|.|TRBJ2-7
CASSFSTGTGLYEQYF
TGCGCCAGCAGCTTTTCGACCGGGACAGGGCTATACGAGCAGTACTTC